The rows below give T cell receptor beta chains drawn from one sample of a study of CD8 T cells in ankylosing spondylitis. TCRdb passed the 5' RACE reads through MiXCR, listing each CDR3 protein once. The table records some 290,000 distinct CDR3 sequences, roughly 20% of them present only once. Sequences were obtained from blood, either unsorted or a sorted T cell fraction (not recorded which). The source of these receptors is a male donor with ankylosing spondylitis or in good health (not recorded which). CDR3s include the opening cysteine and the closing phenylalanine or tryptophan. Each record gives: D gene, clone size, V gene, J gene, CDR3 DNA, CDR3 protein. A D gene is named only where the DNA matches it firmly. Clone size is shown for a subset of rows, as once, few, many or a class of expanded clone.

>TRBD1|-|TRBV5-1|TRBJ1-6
TGCGCCAGCAGCTTGTTTCTACCCGGGACAGGGGATTCACCCCTCCACTTT
CASSLFLPGTGDSPLHF
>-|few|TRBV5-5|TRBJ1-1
TGTGCCAGCAGCTTGGCCCCACAGCTAGTGAACACTGAAGCTTTCTTT
CASSLAPQLVNTEAFF
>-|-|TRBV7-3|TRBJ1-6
TGTGCCAGCAGCCAGACAGAGACCTATAATTCACCCCTCCACTTT
CASSQTETYNSPLHF
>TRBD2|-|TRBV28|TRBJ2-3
TGTGCCAGCACTAGCGGGGGGGGAGGCGGAGATACGCAGTATTTT
CASTSGGGGGDTQYF
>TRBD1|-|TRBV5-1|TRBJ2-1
TGCGCCAGCAGCTTGCGGACAGGTAATGAGCAGTTCTTC
CASSLRTGNEQFF
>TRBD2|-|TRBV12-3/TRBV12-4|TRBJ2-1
TGTGCCAGCAGTTCGTCGAGCGGGGAGGCTTACAATGAGCAGTTCTTC
CASSSSSGEAYNEQFF
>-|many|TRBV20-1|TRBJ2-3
TGCAGTGCTAGCTCCACCGTCGATACGGCGCAGTATTTT
CSASSTVDTAQYF
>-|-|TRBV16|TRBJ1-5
TGTGCCAGCAGCCCCGATATGGGTGGCAATCAGCCCCAGCATTTT
CASSPDMGGNQPQHF
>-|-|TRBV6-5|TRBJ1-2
TGTGCCAGCAGTTACTCGGCAGGGGAAAGTGGCTACACCTTC
CASSYSAGESGYTF
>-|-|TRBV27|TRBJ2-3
TGTGCCAGCAGTTCCGTCGGGGATACGCAGTATTTT
CASSSVGDTQYF
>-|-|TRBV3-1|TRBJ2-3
TGTGCCAGCAGCGGACACCGCACAGATACGCAGTATTTT
CASSGHRTDTQYF
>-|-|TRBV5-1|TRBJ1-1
TGCGCCAGCAGCTTCGAAAGAAACACTGAAGCTTTCTTT
CASSFERNTEAFF
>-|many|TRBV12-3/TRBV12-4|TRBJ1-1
TGTGCCAGCAGTCTTCGAAACACTGAAGCTTTCTTT
CASSLRNTEAFF
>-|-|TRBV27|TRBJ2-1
TGTGCCAGCAGTTTCAGTCCAGGGTCCGCTACCACGATCTACAATGAGCAGTTCTTC
CASSFSPGSATTIYNEQFF
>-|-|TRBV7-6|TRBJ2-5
TGTGCCAGCAGCCCGCGGCTACAAGAGACCCAGTACTTC
CASSPRLQETQYF
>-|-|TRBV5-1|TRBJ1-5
TGCGCCAGCAGCTTGGGTGACAGTTATAGCAATCAGCCCCAGCATTTT
CASSLGDSYSNQPQHF
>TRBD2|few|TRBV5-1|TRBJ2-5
TGCGCCAGCAGTTCTGGACTAGCGGGGAGTCAAGAGACCCAGTACTTC
CASSSGLAGSQETQYF
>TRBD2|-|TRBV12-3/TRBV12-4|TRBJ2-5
TGTGCCAGCAGTTCGGGAGCGGGAGGGCCCGGAGAGACCCAGTACTTC
CASSSGAGGPGETQYF
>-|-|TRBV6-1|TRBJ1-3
TGTGCCAGCAGTCAAAGCTGGGGGGCCCACCTGTCCTCTGGAAACACCATATATTTT
CASSQSWGAHLSSGNTIYF
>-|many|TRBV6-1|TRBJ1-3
TGTGCCACCACCGGGACACCTGGAAACACCATATATTTT
CATTGTPGNTIYF
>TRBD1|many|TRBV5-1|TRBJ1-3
TGCGCCAGCGGGACAGGGGAAGGAAACACCATATATTTT
CASGTGEGNTIYF
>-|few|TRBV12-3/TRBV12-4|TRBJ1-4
TGTGCCAGCAGTTTAGTGGGGCCCGAAAAACTGTTTTTT
CASSLVGPEKLFF
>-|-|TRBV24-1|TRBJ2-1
TGTGCCACCAGTGATGTTGACAGCAATGAGCAGTTCTTC
CATSDVDSNEQFF
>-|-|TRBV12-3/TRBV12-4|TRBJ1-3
TGTGCCAGCAGTTTGTACAGGGCTGGAAACACCATATATTTT
CASSLYRAGNTIYF
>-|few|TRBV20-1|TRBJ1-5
TGCAGTGCTAGAGAAAGTCTCGATCAGCCCCAGCATTTT
CSARESLDQPQHF
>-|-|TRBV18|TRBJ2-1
TGTGCCAGCTCACCACCGGGGCAGGGGAATGAGCAGTTCTTC
CASSPPGQGNEQFF
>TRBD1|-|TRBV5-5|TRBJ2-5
TGTGCCAGCAGCTGGGGGGACAGGGGGGTCCAAGAGACCCAGTACTTC
CASSWGDRGVQETQYF
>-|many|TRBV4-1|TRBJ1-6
TGCGCCAGCAGCAGCCTCGGGGTTCCACCCCTCCACTTT
CASSSLGVPPLHF
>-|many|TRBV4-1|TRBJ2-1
TGCGCCAGCAGCCAAGTTTCCTCCAATGAGCAGTTCTTC
CASSQVSSNEQFF
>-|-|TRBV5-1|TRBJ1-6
TGCGCCAGCAGCTCCGAAGCGGGACTCCGTAATTCACCCCTCCACTTT
CASSSEAGLRNSPLHF
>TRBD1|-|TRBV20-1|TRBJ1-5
TGCAGTGCTAGAGGGGACAGGGGGGCTAGCAATCAGCCCCAGCATTTT
CSARGDRGASNQPQHF
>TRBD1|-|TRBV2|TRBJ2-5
TGTGCCAGCAGCGGGGACAGGTTGGAGACCCAGTACTTC
CASSGDRLETQYF
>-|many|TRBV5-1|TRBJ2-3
TGCGCCAGCCGGTCTACCTACACAGATACGCAGTATTTT
CASRSTYTDTQYF
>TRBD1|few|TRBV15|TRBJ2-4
TGTGCCACCAGCAGAATGGGACAGGGGGGCAAAAACATTCAGTACTTC
CATSRMGQGGKNIQYF
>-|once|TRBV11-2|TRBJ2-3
TGTGCCAGCAGCTTAGATCCGGGCGGGATGGGCACAGATACGCAGTATTTT
CASSLDPGGMGTDTQYF
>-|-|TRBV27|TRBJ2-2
TGTGCCAGCAGTTTGATGGCCGGTGCCGGGGAGCTGTTTTTT
CASSLMAGAGELFF
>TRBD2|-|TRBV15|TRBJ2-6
TGTGCCACCAGCAGGGGGTCTAGCGGGAGTGATGGGGCCAACGTCCTGACTTTC
CATSRGSSGSDGANVLTF
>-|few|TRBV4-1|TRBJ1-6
TGCGCCAGCAGCCAAGACAGGGGTGCGGGTAATTCACCCCTCCACTTT
CASSQDRGAGNSPLHF
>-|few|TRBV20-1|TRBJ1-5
TGCAGTGCCAAGACTAGATTTCAACAGGGTTATCAGCCCCAGCATTTT
CSAKTRFQQGYQPQHF
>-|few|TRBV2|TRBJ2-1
TGTGCCAGCAGTGAGTACAATGAGCAGTTCTTC
CASSEYNEQFF
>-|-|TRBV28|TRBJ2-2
TGTGCCAGCCTCCCTGGGGCGACAGGGAGGACCGGGGAGCTGTTTTTT
CASLPGATGRTGELFF
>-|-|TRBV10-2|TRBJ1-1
TGCGCCAGCTCCACCTCGAGAGTCACTGAAGCTTTCTTT
CASSTSRVTEAFF
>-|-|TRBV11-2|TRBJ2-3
TGTGCCAGCAGCTATTCAGGGCGGGGCACAGATACGCAGTATTTT
CASSYSGRGTDTQYF
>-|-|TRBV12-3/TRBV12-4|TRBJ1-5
TGTGCCAGCAAAGACGAAAATAGCAATCAGCCCCAGCATTTT
CASKDENSNQPQHF
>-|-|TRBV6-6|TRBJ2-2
TGTGCCAGCGGGACATCCGGGGAGCTGTTTTTT
CASGTSGELFF
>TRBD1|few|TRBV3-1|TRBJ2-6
TGTGCCAGCAGCCAAAGATGGGGACAGGGGCCATCTGGGGCCAACGTCCTGACTTTC
CASSQRWGQGPSGANVLTF
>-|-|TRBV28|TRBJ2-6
TGTGCCAGCAGTCCTGGGCCGGACTCATTGGCTTTC
CASSPGPDSLAF
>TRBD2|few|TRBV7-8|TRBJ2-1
TGTGCCAGCAGCTGGGGACTAGCGGGAGAGCAGGGCCATAATGAGCAGTTCTTC
CASSWGLAGEQGHNEQFF
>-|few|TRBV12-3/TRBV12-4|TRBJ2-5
TGTGCCAGCGGAACCTTTGAGACCCAGTACTTC
CASGTFETQYF